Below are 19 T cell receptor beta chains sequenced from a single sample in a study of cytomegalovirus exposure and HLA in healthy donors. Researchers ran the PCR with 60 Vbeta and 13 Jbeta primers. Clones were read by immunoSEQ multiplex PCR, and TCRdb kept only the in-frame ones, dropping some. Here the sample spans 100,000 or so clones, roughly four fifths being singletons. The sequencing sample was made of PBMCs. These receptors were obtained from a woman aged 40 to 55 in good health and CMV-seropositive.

CDR3 DNA sequence: TGCGCCAGCGGAAGAGGGGGGGTGAGGACTGAAGCTTTCTTT. It codes for CASGRGGVRTEAFF. The rearrangement uses TRBV5-1 and TRBJ1-1, with D maybe TRBD1 (6 bases). Trimming cost V 7 bases and J 5 bases, with 18 bases left between them. There are 14 residues in the CDR3. Germline CDR1 is SGHRS and CDR2 is YFSETQ.

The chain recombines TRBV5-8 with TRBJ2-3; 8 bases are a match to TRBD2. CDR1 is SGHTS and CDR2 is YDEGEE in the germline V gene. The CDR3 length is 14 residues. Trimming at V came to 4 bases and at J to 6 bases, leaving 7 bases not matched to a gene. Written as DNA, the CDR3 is TGTGCCAGCAGCCCCCAGCGGGAGAGGGATACGCAGTATTTT. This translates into CASSPQRERDTQYF.

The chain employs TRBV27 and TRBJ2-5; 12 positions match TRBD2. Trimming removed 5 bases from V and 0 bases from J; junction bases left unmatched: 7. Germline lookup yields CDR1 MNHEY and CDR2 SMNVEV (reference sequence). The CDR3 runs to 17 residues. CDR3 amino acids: CASSLTGLAGYQETQYF. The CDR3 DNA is TGTGCCAGCAGTCTCACCGGACTAGCGGGGTACCAAGAGACCCAGTACTTC.

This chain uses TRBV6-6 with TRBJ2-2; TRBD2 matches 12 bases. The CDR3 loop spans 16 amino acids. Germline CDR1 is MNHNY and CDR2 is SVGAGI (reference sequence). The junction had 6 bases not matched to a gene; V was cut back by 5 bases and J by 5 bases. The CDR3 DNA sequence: TGTGCCAGCAGTAGACTAGCGGGAGCACTTACCGGGGAGCTGTTTTTT. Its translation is CASSRLAGALTGELFF.

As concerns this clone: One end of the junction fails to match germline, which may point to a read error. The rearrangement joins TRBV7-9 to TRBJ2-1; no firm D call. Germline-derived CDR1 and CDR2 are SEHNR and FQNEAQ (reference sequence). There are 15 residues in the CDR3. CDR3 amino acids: CSSSSAQFQVDEQFF. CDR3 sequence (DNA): TGTTCCAGCAGCTCCGCCCAGTTTCAGGTGGATGAGCAGTTCTTC.

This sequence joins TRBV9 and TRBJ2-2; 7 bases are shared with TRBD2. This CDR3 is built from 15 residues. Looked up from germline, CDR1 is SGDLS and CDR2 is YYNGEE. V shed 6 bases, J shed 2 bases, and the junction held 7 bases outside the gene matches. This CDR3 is CASTGGSANTGELFF. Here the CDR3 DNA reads TGTGCCAGCACGGGCGGGAGCGCCAACACCGGGGAGCTGTTTTTT.

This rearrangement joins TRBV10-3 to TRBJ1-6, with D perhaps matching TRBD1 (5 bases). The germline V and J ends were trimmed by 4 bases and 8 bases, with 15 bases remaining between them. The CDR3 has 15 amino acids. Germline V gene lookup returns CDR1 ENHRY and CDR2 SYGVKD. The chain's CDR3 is CAISAGTVYYSPLHF. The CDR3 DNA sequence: TGTGCCATCAGTGCCGGGACTGTTTATTATTCACCCCTCCACTTT.

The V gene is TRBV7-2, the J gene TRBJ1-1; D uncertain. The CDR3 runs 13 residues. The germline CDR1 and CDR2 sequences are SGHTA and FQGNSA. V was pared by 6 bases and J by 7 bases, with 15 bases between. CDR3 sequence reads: CASSFGGYGEAFF. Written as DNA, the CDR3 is TGTGCCAGCAGTTTCGGAGGGTATGGTGAAGCTTTCTTT.

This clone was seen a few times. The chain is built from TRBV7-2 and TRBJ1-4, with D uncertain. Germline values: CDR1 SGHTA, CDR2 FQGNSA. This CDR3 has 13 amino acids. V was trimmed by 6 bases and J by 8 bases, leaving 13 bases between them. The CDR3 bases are TGTGCCAGCAGTCGGGAAGATAACGAAAAACTGTTTTTT. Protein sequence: CASSREDNEKLFF.

CDR3 bases: TGTGCCAGCAGCCGACCTCTAGCGGGGGGTAACGAGCAGTACTTC. Protein product: CASSRPLAGGNEQYF. The J gene is TRBJ2-7, the V gene TRBV7-8; 11 bases fit TRBD2. V gave up 5 bases and J gave up 5 bases; unmatched junction bases: 8. CDR3 length equals 15 residues. The germline CDR1 and CDR2 sequences are SGHVS and FQNEAQ.

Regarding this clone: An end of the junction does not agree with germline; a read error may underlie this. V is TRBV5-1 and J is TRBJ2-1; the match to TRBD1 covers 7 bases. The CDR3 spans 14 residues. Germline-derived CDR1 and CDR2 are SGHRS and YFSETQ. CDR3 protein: CVSSLARGLYEQFF. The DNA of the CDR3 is TGCGTCAGCAGCTTGGCAAGGGGGCTATATGAGCAGTTCTTC.

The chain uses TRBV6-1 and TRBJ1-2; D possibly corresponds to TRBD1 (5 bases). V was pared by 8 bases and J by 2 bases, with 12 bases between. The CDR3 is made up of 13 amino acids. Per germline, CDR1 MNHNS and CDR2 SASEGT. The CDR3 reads CASPRTGNYGYTF. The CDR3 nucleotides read TGTGCCAGCCCACGCACAGGAAACTATGGCTACACCTTC.

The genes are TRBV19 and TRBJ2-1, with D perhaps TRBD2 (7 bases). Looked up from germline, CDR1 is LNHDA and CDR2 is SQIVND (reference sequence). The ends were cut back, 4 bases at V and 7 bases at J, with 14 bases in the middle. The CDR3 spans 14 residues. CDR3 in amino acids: CASSTTGGRNEQFF. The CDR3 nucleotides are TGTGCCAGTAGTACCACCGGGGGGCGGAATGAGCAGTTCTTC.

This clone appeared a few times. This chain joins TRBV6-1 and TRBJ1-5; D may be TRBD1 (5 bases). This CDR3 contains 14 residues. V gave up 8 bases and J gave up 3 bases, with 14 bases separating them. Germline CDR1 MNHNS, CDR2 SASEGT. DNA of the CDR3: TGTGCCAGCCAAGGGGTAGTCAACAATCAGCCCCAGCATTTT. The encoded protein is CASQGVVNNQPQHF.

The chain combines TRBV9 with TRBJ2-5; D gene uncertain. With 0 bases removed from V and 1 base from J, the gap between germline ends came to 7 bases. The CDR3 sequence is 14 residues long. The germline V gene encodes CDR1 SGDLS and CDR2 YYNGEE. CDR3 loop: CASSVAGLQETQYF. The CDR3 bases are TGTGCCAGCAGCGTAGCTGGGCTCCAAGAGACCCAGTACTTC.

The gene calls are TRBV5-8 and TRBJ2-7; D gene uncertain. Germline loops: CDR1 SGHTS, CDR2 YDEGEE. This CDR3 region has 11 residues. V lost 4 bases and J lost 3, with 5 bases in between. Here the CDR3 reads CASSPYYEQYF. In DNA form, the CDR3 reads TGTGCCAGCAGCCCCTACTACGAGCAGTACTTC.

This CDR3 reads CASSPPGQGAAEAFF. The CDR3 DNA reads TGTGCCAGCTCACCACCGGGACAGGGGGCCGCTGAAGCTTTCTTT. The rearrangement links TRBV18 to TRBJ1-1; TRBD1 matches at 12 bases. V was clipped by 0 bases and J by 6 bases; unmatched bases: 2. Germline V gives CDR1 KGHSH, CDR2 LQKENI. The CDR3 runs to 15 residues. The full variable domain, with the rest looked up from reference TRBV18 and TRBJ1-1, is NAGVMQNPRHLVRRRGQEARLRCSPMKGHSHVYWYRQLPEEGLKFMVYLQKENIIDESGMPKERFSAEFPKEGPSILRIQQVVRGDSAAYFCASSPPGQGAAEAFFGQGTRLTVV.

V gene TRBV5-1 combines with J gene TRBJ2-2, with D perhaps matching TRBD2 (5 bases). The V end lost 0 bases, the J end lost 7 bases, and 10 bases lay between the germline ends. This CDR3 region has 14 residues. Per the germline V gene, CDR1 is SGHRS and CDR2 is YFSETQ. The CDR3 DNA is TGCGCCAGCAGCTTGGACGGGATTGGCGGGGAGCTGTTTTTT. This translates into CASSLDGIGGELFF.

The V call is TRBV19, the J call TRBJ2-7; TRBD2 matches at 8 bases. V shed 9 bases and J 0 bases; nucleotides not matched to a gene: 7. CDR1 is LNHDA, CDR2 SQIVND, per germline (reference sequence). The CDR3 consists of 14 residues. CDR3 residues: CASMSGSSSYEQYF. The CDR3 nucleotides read TGTGCCAGCATGAGCGGGAGCTCCTCCTACGAGCAGTACTTC.